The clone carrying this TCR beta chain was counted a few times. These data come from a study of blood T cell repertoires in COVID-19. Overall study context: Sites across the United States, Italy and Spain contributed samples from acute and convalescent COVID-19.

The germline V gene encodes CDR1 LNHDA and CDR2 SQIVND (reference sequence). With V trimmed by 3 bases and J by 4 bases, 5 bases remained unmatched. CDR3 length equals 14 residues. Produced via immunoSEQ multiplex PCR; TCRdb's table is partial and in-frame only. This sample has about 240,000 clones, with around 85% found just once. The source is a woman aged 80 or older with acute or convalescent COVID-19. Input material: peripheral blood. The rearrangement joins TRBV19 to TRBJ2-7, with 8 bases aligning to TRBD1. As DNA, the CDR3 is TGTGCCAGTAGTATCAGGGACAGGCCTTACGAGCAGTACTTC. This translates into CASSIRDRPYEQYF.